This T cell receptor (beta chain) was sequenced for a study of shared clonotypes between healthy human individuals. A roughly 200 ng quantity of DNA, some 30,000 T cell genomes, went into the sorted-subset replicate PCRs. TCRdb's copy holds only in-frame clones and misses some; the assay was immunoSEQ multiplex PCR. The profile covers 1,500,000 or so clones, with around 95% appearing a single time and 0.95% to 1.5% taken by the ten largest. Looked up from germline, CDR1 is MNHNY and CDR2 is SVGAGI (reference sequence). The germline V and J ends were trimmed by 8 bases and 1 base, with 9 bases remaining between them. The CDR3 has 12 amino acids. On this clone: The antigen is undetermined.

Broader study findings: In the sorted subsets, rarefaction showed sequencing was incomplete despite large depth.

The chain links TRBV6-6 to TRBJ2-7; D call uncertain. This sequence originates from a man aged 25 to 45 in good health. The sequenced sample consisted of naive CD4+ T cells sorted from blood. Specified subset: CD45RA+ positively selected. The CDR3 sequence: CASSDGSYEQYF. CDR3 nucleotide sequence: TGTGCCAGCTCAGACGGTTCCTACGAGCAGTACTTC.